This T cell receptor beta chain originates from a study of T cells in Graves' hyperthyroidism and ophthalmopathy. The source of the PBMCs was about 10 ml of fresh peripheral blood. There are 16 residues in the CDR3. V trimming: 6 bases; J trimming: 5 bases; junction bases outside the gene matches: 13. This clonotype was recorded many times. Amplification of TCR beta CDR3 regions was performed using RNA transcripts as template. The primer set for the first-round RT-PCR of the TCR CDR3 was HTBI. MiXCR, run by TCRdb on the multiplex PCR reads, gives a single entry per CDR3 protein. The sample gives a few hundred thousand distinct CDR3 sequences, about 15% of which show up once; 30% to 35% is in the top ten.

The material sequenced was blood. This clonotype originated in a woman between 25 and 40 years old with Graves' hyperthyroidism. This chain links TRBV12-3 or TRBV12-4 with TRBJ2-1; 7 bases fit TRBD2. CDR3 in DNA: TGTGCCAGCAGCAACGCCCCGGCTAGCGGTCACAATGAGCAGTTCTTC. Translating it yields CASSNAPASGHNEQFF.